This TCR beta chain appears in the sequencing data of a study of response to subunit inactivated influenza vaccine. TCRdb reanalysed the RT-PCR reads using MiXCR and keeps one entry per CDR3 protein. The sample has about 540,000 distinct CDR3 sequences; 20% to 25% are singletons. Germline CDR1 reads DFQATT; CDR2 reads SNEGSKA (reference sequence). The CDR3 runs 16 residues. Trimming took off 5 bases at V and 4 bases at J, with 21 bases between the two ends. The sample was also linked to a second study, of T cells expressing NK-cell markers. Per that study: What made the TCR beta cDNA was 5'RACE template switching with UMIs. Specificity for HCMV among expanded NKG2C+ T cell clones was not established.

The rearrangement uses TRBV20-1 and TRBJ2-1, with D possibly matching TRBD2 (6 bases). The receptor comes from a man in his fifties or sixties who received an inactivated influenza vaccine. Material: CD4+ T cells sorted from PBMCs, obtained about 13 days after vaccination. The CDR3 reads CSAPTVWSGTYNEQFF. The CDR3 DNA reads TGCAGTGCTCCCACCGTTTGGTCTGGGACTTACAATGAGCAGTTCTTC.